The TCR beta chain under discussion was sequenced for a study of human thymus T cells. Thymus pieces cut out during corrective heart surgery were the tissue that was used. TCRdb keeps only in-frame clones here, not all; method: immunoSEQ multiplex PCR. The sample contains roughly 120,000 clones, around 94% of which appear only once. The CDR3 has 14 amino acids. Germline CDR1 is GTSNPN and CDR2 is SVGIG (reference sequence). V was shortened by 0 bases and J by 8 bases, with 16 bases between the two germline ends. The genes are TRBV30 and TRBJ1-1; D might be TRBD1 (6 bases). Sequenced material: thymus tissue. This TCR came from a boy younger than two with a congenital heart defect but otherwise immunologically healthy. CDR3 coding DNA: TGTGCCTGGAGTGTGGACAGCAGCAGCGAAGAAGCTTTCTTT. Translated, it gives CAWSVDSSSEEAFF.